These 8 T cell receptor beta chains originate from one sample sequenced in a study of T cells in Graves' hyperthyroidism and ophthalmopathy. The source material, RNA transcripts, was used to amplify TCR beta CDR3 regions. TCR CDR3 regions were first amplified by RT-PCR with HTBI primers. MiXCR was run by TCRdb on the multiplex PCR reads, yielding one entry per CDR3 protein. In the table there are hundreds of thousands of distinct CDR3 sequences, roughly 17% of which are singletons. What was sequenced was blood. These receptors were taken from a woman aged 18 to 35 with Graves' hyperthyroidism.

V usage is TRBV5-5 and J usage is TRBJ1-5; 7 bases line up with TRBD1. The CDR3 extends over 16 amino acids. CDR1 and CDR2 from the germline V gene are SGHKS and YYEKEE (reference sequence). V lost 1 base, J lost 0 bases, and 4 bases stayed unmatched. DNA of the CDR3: TGTGCCAGCAGCTTGACAGGGGACCCTAGCAATCAGCCCCAGCATTTT. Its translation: CASSLTGDPSNQPQHF. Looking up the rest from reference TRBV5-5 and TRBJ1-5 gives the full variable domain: DAGVTQSPTHLIKTRGQQVTLRCSPISGHKSVSWYQQVLGQGPQFIFQYYEKEERGRGNFPDRFSARQFPNYSSELNVNALLLGDSALYLCASSLTGDPSNQPQHFGDGTRLSIL.

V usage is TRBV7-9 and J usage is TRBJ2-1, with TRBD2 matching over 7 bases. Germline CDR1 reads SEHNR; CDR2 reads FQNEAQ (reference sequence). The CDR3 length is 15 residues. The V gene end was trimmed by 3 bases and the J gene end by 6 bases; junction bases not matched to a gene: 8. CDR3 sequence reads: CASSLAGGSRNEQFF. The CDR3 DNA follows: TGTGCCAGCAGCTTGGCAGGCGGGAGTCGCAATGAGCAGTTCTTC.

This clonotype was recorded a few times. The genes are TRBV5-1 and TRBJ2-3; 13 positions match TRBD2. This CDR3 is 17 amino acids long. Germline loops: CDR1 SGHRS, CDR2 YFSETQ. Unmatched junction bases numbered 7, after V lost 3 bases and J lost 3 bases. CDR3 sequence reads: CASSSGLAGEETDTQYF. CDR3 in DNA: TGCGCCAGCAGCTCCGGACTAGCGGGAGAGGAGACAGATACGCAGTATTTT.

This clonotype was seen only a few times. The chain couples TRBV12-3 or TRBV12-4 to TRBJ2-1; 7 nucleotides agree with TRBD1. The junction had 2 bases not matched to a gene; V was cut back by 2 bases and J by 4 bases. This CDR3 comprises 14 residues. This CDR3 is CASSLKQGYNEQFF. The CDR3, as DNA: TGTGCCAGCAGTTTAAAACAGGGGTACAATGAGCAGTTCTTC.

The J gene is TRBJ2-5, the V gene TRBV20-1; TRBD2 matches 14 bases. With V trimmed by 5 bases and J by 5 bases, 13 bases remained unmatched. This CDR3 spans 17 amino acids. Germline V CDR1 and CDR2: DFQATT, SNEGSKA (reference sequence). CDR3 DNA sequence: TGCAGTGCTGAGGGACTAGCGGGAGAGGTTGTGTGGGAGACCCAGTACTTC. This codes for CSAEGLAGEVVWETQYF.

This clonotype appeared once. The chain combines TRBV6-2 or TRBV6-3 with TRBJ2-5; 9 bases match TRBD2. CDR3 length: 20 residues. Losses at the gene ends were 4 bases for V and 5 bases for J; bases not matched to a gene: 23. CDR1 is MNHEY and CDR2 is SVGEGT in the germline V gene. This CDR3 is CASSWPGLAIGTNQRETQYF. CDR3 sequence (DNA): TGTGCCAGCAGTTGGCCGGGACTAGCTATAGGAACTAACCAACGGGAGACCCAGTACTTC.

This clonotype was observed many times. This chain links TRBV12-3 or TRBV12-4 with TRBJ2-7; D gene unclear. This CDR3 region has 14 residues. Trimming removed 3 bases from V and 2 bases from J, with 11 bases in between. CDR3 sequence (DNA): TGTGCCAGCAGTTTGTCCGGTCCCACCTACGAGCAGTACTTC. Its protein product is CASSLSGPTYEQYF.

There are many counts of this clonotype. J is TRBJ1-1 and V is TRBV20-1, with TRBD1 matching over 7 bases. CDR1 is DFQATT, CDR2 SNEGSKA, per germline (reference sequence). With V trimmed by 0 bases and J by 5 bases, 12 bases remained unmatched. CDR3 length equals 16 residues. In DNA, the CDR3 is TGCAGTGCTAGAGATTTCGGTAGGGGGCGGTGGACTGAAGCTTTCTTT. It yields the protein CSARDFGRGRWTEAFF.